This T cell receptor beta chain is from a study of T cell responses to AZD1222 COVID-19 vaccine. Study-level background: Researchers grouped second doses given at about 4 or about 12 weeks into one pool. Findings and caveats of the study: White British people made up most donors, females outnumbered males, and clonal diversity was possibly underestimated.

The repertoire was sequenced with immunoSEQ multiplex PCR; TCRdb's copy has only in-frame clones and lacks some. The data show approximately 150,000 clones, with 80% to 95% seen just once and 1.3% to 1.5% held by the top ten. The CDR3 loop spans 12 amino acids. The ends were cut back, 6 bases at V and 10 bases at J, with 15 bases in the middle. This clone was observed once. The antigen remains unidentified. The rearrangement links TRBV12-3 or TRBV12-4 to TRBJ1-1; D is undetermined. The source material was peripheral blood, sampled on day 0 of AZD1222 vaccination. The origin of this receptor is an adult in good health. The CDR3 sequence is CASSDPGSLAFF. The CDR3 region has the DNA TGTGCCAGCAGCGATCCCGGTTCTCTAGCTTTCTTT.